Listed here are 6 T cell receptor beta chains from one sample, sequenced in a study of tumor-infiltrating lymphocytes in localized non-small cell lung cancer (dated by TCRdb to the early 2020s). Receptors were amplified or captured by the immunoSEQ multiplex PCR assay. This is the immuneACCESS table as TCRdb keeps it, with only in-frame sequences that have V and J called. A part of the clones is gone; compared with another copy, unresolved V genes explain less than half, and the rest is unexplained. The sample data list about 12,000 clones, and just over 85% of these were observed just once. Of the sample, 8.5% to 10% falls within the top ten clones. The sample taken for sequencing was lung tumor tissue. These receptor sequences come from a human donor with non-small cell lung cancer.

The J gene is TRBJ2-1, the V gene TRBV10-3, with a tentative D call TRBD2 (5 bases). The ends were cut back, 5 bases at V and 8 bases at J, with 25 bases in the middle. The CDR3 consists of 17 residues. Per the germline V gene, CDR1 is ENHRY and CDR2 is SYGVKD. Written as DNA, the CDR3 is TGTGCCATCAGTCGAACCGCCGCCGGCGACTACAAGGATGAGCAGTTCTTC. This codes for CAISRTAAGDYKDEQFF.

This clone was observed a handful of times. The V gene is TRBV5-4, the J gene TRBJ2-7, with TRBD1 matching 7 bases. V trimming: 4 bases; J trimming: 0 bases; junction bases outside the gene matches: 7. CDR1 and CDR2 from the germline V gene are SGHNT and YYREEE (reference sequence). There are 15 residues in the CDR3. In nucleotides, the CDR3 is TGTGCCAGCAGCGATGGACAGGAGGCCTCCTACGAGCAGTACTTC. It specifies CASSDGQEASYEQYF.

On this clone: Other DNA sequences in the same sample also yield this CDR3. The gene calls are TRBV6-1 and TRBJ2-3; D unclear. Germline V CDR1 and CDR2: MNHNS, SASEGT. This CDR3 has 12 residues. Trimming left V 2 bases short and J 3 bases short, with 3 bases between. In DNA, the CDR3 is TGTGCCAGCAGTGAACATACAGATACGCAGTATTTT. This sequence encodes CASSEHTDTQYF.

This chain connects TRBV14 to TRBJ2-7; possibly TRBD2 for D (6 bases). The V gene's germline CDR1 is SGHDN and CDR2 FVKESK. V dropped 3 bases and J dropped 0 bases, with 21 bases sitting between them. This CDR3 comprises 18 residues. The CDR3 loop reads CASSQTGWLASPSYEQYF. The CDR3 DNA follows: TGTGCCAGCAGCCAGACGGGCTGGCTAGCGTCACCCTCCTACGAGCAGTACTTC. The variable domain in full, completed from reference TRBV14 and TRBJ2-7, reads EAGVTQFPSHSVIEKGQTVTLRCDPISGHDNLYWYRRVMGKEIKFLLHFVKESKQDESGMPNNRFLAERTGGTYSTLKVQPAELEDSGVYFCASSQTGWLASPSYEQYFGPGTRLTVT.

J is TRBJ2-7 and V is TRBV28; 8 bases agree with TRBD1. This CDR3 is built from 16 residues. Germline-derived CDR1 and CDR2 are MDHEN and SYDVKM. V trimming: 1 base; J trimming: 6 bases; junction bases outside the gene matches: 11. The CDR3 region is CASSLLVTGVLSEQYF. Here the CDR3 DNA reads TGTGCCAGCAGTTTATTGGTGACAGGGGTTCTGAGCGAGCAGTACTTC.

This chain connects TRBV9 to TRBJ1-4; D uncertain. This CDR3 is 15 amino acids long. CDR1 and CDR2 (germline): SGDLS, YYNGEE. V lost 2 bases to trimming and J lost 5 bases, with 13 bases between them. The CDR3: CASSVGSIANEKLFF. CDR3 DNA: TGTGCCAGCAGCGTGGGATCAATAGCGAATGAAAAACTGTTTTTT.